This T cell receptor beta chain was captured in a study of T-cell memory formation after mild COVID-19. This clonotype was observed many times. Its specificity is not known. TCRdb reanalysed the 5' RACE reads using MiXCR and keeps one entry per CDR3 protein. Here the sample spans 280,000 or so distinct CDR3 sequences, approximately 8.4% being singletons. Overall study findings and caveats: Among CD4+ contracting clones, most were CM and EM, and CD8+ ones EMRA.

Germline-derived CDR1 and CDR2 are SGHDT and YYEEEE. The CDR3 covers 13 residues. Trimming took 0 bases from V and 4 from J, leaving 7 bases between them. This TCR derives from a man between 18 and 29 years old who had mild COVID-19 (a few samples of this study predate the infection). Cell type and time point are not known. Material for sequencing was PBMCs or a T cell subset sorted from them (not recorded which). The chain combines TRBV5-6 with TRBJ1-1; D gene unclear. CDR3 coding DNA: TGTGCCAGCAGCTTGGAGAGTTCCACTGAAGCTTTCTTT. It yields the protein CASSLESSTEAFF.